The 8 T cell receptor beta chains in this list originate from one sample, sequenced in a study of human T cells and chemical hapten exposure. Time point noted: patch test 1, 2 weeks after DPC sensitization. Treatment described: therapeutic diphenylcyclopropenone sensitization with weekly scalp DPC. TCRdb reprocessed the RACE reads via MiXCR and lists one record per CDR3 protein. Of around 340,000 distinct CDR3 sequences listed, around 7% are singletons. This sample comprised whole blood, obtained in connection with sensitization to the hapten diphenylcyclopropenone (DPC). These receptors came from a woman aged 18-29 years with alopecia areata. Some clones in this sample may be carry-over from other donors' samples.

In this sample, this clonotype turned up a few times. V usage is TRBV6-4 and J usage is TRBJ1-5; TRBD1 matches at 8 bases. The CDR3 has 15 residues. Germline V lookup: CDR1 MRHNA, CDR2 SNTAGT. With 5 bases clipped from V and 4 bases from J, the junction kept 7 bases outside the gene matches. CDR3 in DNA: TGTGCCAGCAGTCGACACCGGGACAGGAATCAGCCCCAGCATTTT. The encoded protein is CASSRHRDRNQPQHF.

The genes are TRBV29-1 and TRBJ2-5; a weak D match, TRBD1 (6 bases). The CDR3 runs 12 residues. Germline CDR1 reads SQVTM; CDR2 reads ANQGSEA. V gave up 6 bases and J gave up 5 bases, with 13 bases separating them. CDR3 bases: TGCAGCGTCCAGGGGCCAGGGGAGACCCAGTACTTC. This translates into CSVQGPGETQYF.

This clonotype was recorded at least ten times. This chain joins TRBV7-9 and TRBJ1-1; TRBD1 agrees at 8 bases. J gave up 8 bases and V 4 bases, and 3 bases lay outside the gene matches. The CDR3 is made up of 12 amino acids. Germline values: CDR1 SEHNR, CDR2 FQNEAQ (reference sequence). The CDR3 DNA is TGTGCCAGCAGCTCCAGGGGGCTCGAAGCTTTCTTT. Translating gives CASSSRGLEAFF.

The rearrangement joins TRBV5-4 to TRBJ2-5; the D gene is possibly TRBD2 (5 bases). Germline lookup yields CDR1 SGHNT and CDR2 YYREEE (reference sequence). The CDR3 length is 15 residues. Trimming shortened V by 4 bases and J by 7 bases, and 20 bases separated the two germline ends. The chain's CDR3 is CASSPRGGPYGTQYF. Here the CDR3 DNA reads TGTGCCAGCAGCCCACGGGGTGGACCATACGGGACCCAGTACTTC.

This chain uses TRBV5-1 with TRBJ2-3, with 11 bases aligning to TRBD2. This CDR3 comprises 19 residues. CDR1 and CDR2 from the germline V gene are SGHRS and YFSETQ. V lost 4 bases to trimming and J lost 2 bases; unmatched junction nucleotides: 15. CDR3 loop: CASSRPPTSGALNTDTQYF. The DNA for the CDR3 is TGCGCCAGCAGCAGGCCCCCGACTAGCGGGGCTTTAAACACAGATACGCAGTATTTT.

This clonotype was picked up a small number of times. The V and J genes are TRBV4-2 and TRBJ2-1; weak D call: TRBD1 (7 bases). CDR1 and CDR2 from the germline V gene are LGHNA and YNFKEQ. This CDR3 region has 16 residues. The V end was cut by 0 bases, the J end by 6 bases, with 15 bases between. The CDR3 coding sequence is TGTGCCAGCAGCCAAGACTGGAGGGGGCTCACCAATGAGCAGTTCTTC. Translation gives CASSQDWRGLTNEQFF.

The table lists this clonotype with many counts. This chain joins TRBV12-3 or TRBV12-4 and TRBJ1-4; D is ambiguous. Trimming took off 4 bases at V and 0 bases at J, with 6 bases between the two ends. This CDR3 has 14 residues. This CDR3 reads CASSYTTTNEKLFF. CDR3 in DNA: TGTGCCAGCAGTTACACAACAACTAATGAAAAACTGTTTTTT.

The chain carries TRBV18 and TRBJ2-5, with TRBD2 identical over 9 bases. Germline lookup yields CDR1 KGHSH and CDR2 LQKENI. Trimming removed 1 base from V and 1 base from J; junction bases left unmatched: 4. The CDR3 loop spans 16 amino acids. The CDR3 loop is CASSPRLAGFQETQYF. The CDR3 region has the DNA TGTGCCAGCTCACCACGGCTAGCGGGGTTCCAAGAGACCCAGTACTTC. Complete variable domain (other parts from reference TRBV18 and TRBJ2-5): NAGVMQNPRHLVRRRGQEARLRCSPMKGHSHVYWYRQLPEEGLKFMVYLQKENIIDESGMPKERFSAEFPKEGPSILRIQQVVRGDSAAYFCASSPRLAGFQETQYFGPGTRLLVL.